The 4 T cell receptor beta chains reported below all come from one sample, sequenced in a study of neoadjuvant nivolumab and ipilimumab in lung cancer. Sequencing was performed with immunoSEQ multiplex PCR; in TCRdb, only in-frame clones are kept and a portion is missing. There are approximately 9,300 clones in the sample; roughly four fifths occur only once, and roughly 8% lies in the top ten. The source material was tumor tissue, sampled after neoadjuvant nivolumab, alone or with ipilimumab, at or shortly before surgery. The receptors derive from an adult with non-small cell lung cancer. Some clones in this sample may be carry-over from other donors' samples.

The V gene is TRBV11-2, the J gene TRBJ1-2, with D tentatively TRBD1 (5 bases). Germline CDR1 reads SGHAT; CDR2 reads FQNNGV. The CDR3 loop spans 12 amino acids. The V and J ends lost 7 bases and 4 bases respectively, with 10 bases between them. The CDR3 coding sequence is TGTGCCAGCACCGGGGACGGCTATGGCTACACCTTC. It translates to CASTGDGYGYTF.

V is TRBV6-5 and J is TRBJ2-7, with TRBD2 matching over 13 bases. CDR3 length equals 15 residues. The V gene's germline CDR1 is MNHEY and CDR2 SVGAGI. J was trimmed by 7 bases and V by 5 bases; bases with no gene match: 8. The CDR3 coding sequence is TGTGCCAGCAGTCGGACTAGCGGGAGATCGTCTGAGCAGTACTTC. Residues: CASSRTSGRSSEQYF.

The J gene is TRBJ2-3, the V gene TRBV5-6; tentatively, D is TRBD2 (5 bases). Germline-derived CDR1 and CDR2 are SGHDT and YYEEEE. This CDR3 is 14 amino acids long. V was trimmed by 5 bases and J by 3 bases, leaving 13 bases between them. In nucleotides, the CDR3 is TGTGCCAGCAGTCGAGGGATCAGGACAGATACGCAGTATTTT. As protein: CASSRGIRTDTQYF.

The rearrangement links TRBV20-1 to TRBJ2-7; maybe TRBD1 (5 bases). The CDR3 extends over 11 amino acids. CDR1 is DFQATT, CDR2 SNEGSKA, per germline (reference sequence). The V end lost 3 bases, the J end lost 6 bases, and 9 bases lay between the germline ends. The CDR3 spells CSARQGSEQYF. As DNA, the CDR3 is TGCAGTGCTAGGCAGGGTAGCGAGCAGTACTTC.